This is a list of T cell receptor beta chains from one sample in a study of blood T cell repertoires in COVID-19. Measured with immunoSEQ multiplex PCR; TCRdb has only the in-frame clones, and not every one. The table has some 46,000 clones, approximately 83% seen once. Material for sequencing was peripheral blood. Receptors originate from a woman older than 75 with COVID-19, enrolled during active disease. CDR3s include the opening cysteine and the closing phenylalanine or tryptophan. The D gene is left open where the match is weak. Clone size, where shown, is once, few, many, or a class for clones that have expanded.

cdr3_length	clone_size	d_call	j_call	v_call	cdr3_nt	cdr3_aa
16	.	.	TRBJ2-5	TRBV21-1	TGTGCCAGCAGCAAAGCCGGACTAGCGGGAGGAGAGACCCAGTACTTC	CASSKAGLAGGETQYF
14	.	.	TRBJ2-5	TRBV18	TGTGCCAGCTCTGCCGGGAGAGGCGGGGAGACCCAGTACTTC	CASSAGRGGETQYF
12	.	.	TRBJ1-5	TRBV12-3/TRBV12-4	TGTGCCAGCAGTTTCCTTCATCAGCCCCAGCATTTT	CASSFLHQPQHF
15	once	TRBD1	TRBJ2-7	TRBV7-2	TGTGCCAGCAGCCAGGGACAGGGGAGGACCTACGAGCAGTACTTC	CASSQGQGRTYEQYF
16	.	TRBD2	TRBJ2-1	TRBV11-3	TGTGCCAGCAGCTATGCGGGGGGGGCAGCCTACAATGAGCAGTTCTTC	CASSYAGGAAYNEQFF
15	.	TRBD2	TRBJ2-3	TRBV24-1	TGTGTCACCCCATCGCGGGAGGGACCCCAAGATACGCAGTATTTT	CVTPSREGPQDTQYF
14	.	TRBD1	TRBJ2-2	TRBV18	TGTGCCAGCTCACTTACAGGGGACACCGGGGAGCTGTTTTTT	CASSLTGDTGELFF
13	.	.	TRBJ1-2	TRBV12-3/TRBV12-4	TGTGCCAGCAGTTTGGGCGGGAACTATGGCTACACCTTC	CASSLGGNYGYTF
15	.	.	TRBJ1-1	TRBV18	TGTGCCAGCTCACCGAGGGTCCCGGGGGACACTGAAGCTTTCTTT	CASSPRVPGDTEAFF
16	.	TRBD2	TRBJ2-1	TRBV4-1	TGCGCCAGCAGCCAAGATCTTACTAGCGGGAGCAATGAGCAGTTCTTC	CASSQDLTSGSNEQFF
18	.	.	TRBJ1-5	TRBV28	TGTGCCAGCAGTTTATCCCTCGGGACTCGGGACGGCAATCAGCCCCAGCATTTT	CASSLSLGTRDGNQPQHF
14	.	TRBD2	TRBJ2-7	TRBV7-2	TGTGCCAGCAGCCCGGCGGGGGGGGCCTACGAGCAGTACTTC	CASSPAGGAYEQYF
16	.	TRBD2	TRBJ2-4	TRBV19	TGTGCCAGTAGTACCCTCGGCGGGGGGGTCTTACGCATTCAGTACTTC	CASSTLGGGVLRIQYF
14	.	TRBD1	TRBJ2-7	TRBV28	TGTGCCAGCAGTCCCCCGACAGGGGCGTACGAGCAGTACTTC	CASSPPTGAYEQYF
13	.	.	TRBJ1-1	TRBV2	TGTGCCAGCAGTGAAGAACTATACACTGAAGCTTTCTTT	CASSEELYTEAFF
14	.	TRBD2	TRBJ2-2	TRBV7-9	TGTGCCAGCGCCTCAGCGGGGACCACCGGGGAGCTGTTTTTT	CASASAGTTGELFF
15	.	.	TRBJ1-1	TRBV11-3	TGTGCCAGCAGCTTATCAGGTTCTATGAACACTGAAGCTTTCTTT	CASSLSGSMNTEAFF
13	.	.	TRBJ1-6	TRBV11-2	TGTGCCAGCAGCTCAGGGATCAATTCACCCCTCCACTTT	CASSSGINSPLHF
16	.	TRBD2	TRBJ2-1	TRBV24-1	TGTGCCACCAGCGGCTGGCTAGCGGACTCCTACAATGAGCAGTTCTTC	CATSGWLADSYNEQFF
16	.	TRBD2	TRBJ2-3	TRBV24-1	TGTGCCACCAGTGATTTCGCTAGCGGGGATGGCGATACGCAGTATTTT	CATSDFASGDGDTQYF
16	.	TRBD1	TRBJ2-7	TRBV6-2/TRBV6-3	TGTGCCAGCAGTTACCCGGGACAGGATGGGCCCTACGAGCAGTACTTC	CASSYPGQDGPYEQYF
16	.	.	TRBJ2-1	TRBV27	TGTGCCAGCAGTTCCCCTTGGGGGGGAGGGGGAAGTGAGCAGTTCTTC	CASSSPWGGGGSEQFF
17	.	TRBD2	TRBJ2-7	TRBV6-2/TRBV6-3	TGTGCCAGCAGCCCCATAGATTTGTCTAGCGGGAGCTACGAGCAGTACTTC	CASSPIDLSSGSYEQYF
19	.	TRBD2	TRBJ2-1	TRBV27	TGTGCCAGCAGTTTTGTCAGGGGTATAGCGGGAGCAGCCTACAATGAGCAGTTCTTC	CASSFVRGIAGAAYNEQFF
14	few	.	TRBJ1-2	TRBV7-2	TGTGCCAGCAGCACAATACCCCCACAGTATGGCTACACCTTC	CASSTIPPQYGYTF
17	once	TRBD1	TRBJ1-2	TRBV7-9	TGTGCCAGCAGCTCCGGGACAGGGTCTCCCGAGAGTTATGGCTACACCTTC	CASSSGTGSPESYGYTF
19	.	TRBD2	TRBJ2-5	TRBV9	TGTGCCAGCAGCGTAGGGGCTAGCGGGGCAAGAGTGTTTTCGGAGACCCAGTACTTC	CASSVGASGARVFSETQYF
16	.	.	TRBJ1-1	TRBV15	TGTGCCACCAGCCGGGGAGGGAGGGAGATAGGCACTGAAGCTTTCTTT	CATSRGGREIGTEAFF
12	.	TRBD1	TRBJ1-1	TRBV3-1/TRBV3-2	TGTGCCAGCAGCCGGACAGGGACCTTCGCTTTCTTT	CASSRTGTFAFF
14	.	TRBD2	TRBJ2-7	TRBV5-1	TGCGCCAGCAGCTTGATAAGCGGGGCTGGGGAGCAGTACTTC	CASSLISGAGEQYF
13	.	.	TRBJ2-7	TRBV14	TGTGCCAGCAGAACACAGGGCTCCTACGAGCAGTACTTC	CASRTQGSYEQYF
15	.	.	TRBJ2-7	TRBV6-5	TGTGCCAGCAGTTACTCGTCGGTTAACTCCTACGAGCAGTACTTC	CASSYSSVNSYEQYF
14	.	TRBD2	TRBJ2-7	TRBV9	TGTGCCAGCAGCGAGACCAGCGGGAGGTACGAGCAGTACTTC	CASSETSGRYEQYF
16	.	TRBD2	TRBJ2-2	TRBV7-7	TGTGCCAGCAGCGCGCCACGGGGGGTCGGCACCGGGGAGCTGTTTTTT	CASSAPRGVGTGELFF
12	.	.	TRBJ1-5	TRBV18	TGTGCCAGCTCGGACACGAATCAGCCCCAGCATTTT	CASSDTNQPQHF
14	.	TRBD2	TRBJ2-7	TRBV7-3	TGTGCCAGCAGCTTACGGGCTAGCGGAACCGAGCAGTACTTC	CASSLRASGTEQYF
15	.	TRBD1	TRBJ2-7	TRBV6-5	TGTGCCAGCAGCAAAGGGACAGCGCTTATCTACGAGCAGTACTTC	CASSKGTALIYEQYF
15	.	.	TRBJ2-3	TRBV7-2	TGTGCCAGCAGCTTCGGGGGAGTGAACACAGATACGCAGTATTTT	CASSFGGVNTDTQYF
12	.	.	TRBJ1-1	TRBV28	TGTGCCAGCAGCCTCCCGAGGGCTGAAGCTTTCTTT	CASSLPRAEAFF
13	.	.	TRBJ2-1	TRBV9	TGTGCCAGCAGCGTCGGCTCCTACAATGAGCAGTTCTTC	CASSVGSYNEQFF
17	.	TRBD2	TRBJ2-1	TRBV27	TGTGCCAGCAGCCGACTAGCGGGAGGGCCCTTCGGGAATGAGCAGTTCTTC	CASSRLAGGPFGNEQFF
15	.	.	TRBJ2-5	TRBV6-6	TGTGCCAGCAGTCGACCATCGCCCAGGCGAGAGACCCAGTACTTC	CASSRPSPRRETQYF
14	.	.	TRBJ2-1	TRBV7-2	TGTGCCAGCAGCTTAATTCTGGGGAGCGATGAGCAGTTCTTC	CASSLILGSDEQFF
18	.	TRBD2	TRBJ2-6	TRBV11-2	TGTGCCAGCAGCCTATTAGCGGGAGGGATCTCTGGGGCCAACGTCCTGACTTTC	CASSLLAGGISGANVLTF
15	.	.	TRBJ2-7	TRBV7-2	TGTGCCAGCAGCTTAGGGCAGGGGGGCCGCTACGAGCAGTACTTC	CASSLGQGGRYEQYF
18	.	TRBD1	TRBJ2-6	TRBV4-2	TGTGCCAGCAGCCAAGCCGGGACAGAGGTCTCTGGGGCCAACGTCCTGACTTTC	CASSQAGTEVSGANVLTF
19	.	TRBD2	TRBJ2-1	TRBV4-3	TGCGCCAGCAGCCAAGATCTGGCGGGGGGGGCGGGGCCCTACAATGAGCAGTTCTTC	CASSQDLAGGAGPYNEQFF
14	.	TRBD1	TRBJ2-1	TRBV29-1	TGCAGCGTTCCCGGGACAGGGTTCCACAATGAGCAGTTCTTC	CSVPGTGFHNEQFF
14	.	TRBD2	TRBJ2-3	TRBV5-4	TGTGCCAGCAGCCAGGGACTAGCCGTCGATACGCAGTATTTT	CASSQGLAVDTQYF
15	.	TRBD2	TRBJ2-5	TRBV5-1	TGCGCCAGCAGCTTCTCCGGGACTAGCTTGGAGACCCAGTACTTC	CASSFSGTSLETQYF
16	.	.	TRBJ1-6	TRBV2	TGTGCCAGCAGCGCATTCGGGAGCTCCTATAATTCACCCCTCCACTTT	CASSAFGSSYNSPLHF
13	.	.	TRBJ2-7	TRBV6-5	TGTGCCAGCAGTACAACAGGGTTCTACGAGCAGTACTTC	CASSTTGFYEQYF
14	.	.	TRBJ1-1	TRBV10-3	TGTGCCATCAGTACCCACCAGGGGAACACTGAAGCTTTCTTT	CAISTHQGNTEAFF
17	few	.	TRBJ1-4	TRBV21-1	TGTGCCAGTATCGGGGGGAAGGGATGGGAAAGGAATGAAAAACTGTTTTTT	CASIGGKGWERNEKLFF
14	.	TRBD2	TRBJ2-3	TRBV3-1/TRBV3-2	TGTGCCAGCAGCCCGACTAGCGCCCCAGATACGCAGTATTTT	CASSPTSAPDTQYF
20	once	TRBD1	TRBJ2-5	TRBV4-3	TGCGCCAGCAGCACAAGATTTGAAGTGGACAGGCTCATAGGTGGGGAGACCCAGTACTTC	CASSTRFEVDRLIGGETQYF
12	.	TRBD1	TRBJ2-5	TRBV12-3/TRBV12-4	TGTGCCAGCAGCAGGGGGCAAGAGACCCAGTACTTC	CASSRGQETQYF
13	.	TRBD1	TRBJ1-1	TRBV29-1	TGCAGCGTCTCGACAGGGGGGAACACTGAAGCTTTCTTT	CSVSTGGNTEAFF
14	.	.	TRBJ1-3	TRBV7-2	TGTGCCAGCAGGGGCGCGTTCTCTGGAAACACCATATATTTT	CASRGAFSGNTIYF
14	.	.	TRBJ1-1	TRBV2	TGTGCCAGCAGTGTTCAGGGCATGAACACTGAAGCTTTCTTT	CASSVQGMNTEAFF